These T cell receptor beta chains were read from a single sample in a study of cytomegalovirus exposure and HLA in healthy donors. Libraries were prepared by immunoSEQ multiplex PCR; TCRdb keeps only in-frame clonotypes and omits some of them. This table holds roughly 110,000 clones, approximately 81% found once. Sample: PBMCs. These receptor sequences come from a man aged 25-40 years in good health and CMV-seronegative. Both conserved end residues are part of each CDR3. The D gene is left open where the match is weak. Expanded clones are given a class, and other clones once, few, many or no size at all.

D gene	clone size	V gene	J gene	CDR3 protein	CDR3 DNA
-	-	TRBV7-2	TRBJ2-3	CASSLASGWGDTQYF	TGTGCCAGCAGCTTAGCTAGCGGATGGGGGGATACGCAGTATTTT
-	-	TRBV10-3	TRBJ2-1	CAISTREPSYNEQFF	TGTGCCATCAGTACGAGGGAGCCCTCCTACAATGAGCAGTTCTTC
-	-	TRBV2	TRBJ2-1	CASSPSLGTVPNNGFF	TGTGCCAGCAGCCCCTCCTTAGGGACTGTTCCTAACAATGGGTTCTTC
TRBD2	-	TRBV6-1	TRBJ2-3	CASIEREADTQYF	TGTGCCAGCATCGAGCGGGAGGCAGATACGCAGTATTTT
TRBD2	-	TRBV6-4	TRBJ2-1	CASSDSSGGANEQFF	TGTGCCAGCAGTGACTCGAGCGGGGGGGCCAATGAGCAGTTCTTC
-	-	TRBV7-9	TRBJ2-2	CASSLAGSSGELFF	TGTGCCAGCAGCTTAGCGGGTAGCAGCGGGGAGCTGTTTTTT
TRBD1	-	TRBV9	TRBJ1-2	CASRTGGYGYTF	TGTGCCAGCAGGACAGGGGGGTATGGCTACACCTTC
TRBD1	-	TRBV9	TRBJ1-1	CASSVARQGEAFF	TGTGCCAGCAGCGTAGCTAGACAGGGTGAAGCTTTCTTT
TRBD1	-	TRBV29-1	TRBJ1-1	CSVENRGPKGTEAFF	TGCAGCGTTGAGAACAGGGGGCCTAAGGGCACTGAAGCTTTCTTT
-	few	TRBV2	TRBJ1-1	CASAVQENTEAFF	TGTGCCAGCGCCGTACAAGAGAACACTGAAGCTTTCTTT
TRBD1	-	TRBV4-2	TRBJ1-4	CASSLRPGQGNEKLFF	TGTGCCAGCAGCCTAAGACCGGGACAGGGGAATGAAAAACTGTTTTTT
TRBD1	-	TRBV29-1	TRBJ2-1	CSAKQGQRNEQFF	TGCAGCGCCAAACAGGGACAGAGAAATGAGCAGTTCTTC
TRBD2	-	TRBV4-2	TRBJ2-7	CASSQVNSGLYEQYF	TGTGCCAGCAGCCAAGTTAATAGCGGGCTCTACGAGCAGTACTTC
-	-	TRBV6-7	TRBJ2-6	CASSYRQDSSGANVLTF	TGTGCCAGCAGTTACAGGCAGGACTCCTCTGGGGCCAACGTCCTGACTTTC
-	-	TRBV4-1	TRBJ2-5	CASSQDPVAGGTQYF	TGCGCCAGCAGCCAAGATCCGGTTGCAGGTGGGACCCAGTACTTC
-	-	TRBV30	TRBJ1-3	CAWSVPGLTGNTIYF	TGTGCCTGGAGTGTTCCAGGACTGACTGGAAACACCATATATTTT
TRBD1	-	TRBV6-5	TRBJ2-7	CASSPGTAISEQYF	TGTGCCAGCAGCCCCGGGACAGCAATCTCCGAGCAGTACTTC
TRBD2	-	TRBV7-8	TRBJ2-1	CASSLGLAPSYNEQFF	TGTGCCAGCAGCTTGGGACTAGCCCCTTCCTACAATGAGCAGTTCTTC
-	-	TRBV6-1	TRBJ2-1	CASSDEFRGQFF	TGTGCCAGCAGTGATGAGTTCAGAGGGCAGTTCTTC
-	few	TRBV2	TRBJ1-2	CASRTARGAQQGYTF	TGTGCCAGCAGAACAGCCAGGGGCGCGCAGCAGGGCTACACCTTC
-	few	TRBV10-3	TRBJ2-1	CAISGGGGGVREQFF	TGTGCCATCAGTGGGGGAGGGGGAGGGGTTAGGGAGCAGTTCTTC
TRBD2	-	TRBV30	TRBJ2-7	CAWAGTSGGAGAYEQYF	TGTGCCTGGGCCGGGACTAGCGGGGGGGCCGGCGCCTACGAGCAGTACTTC
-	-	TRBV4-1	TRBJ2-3	CASSQVAVLLTDTQYF	TGCGCCAGCAGCCAAGTTGCCGTGCTACTCACAGATACGCAGTATTTT